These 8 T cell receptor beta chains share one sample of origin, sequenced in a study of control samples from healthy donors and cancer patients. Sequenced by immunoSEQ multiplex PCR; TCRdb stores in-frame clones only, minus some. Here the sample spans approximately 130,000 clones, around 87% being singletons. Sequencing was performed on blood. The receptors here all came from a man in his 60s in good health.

CDR3 sequence: CASFWDSNTDTQYF. In DNA form, the CDR3 reads TGCGCCAGCTTCTGGGACAGTAACACAGATACGCAGTATTTT. The chain combines TRBV5-1 with TRBJ2-3; 7 nucleotides align to TRBD1. V was clipped by 7 bases and J by 2 bases; unmatched bases: 7. Germline V lookup: CDR1 SGHRS, CDR2 YFSETQ. This CDR3 spans 14 amino acids.

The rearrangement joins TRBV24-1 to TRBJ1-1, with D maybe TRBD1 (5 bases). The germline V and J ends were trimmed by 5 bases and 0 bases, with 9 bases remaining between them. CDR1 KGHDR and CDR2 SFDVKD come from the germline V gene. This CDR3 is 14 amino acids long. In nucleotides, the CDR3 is TGTGCCACCAGTGGTACAGGAATGAACACTGAAGCTTTCTTT. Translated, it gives CATSGTGMNTEAFF.

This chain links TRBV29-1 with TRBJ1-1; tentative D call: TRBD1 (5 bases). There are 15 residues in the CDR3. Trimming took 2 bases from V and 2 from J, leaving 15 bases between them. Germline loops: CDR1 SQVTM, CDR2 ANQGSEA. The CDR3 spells CSVEMGRGINTEAFF. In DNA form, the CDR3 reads TGCAGCGTTGAAATGGGAAGGGGTATCAACACTGAAGCTTTCTTT.

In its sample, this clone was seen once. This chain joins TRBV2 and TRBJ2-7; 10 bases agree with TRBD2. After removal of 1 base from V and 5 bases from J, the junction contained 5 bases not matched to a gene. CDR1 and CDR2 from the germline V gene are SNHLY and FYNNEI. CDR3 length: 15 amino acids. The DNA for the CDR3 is TGTGCCAGCAGTGAAGAGGGACTAGCGTTGGACGAGCAGTACTTC. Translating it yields CASSEEGLALDEQYF. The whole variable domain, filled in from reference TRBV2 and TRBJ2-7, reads EPEVTQTPSHQVTQMGQEVILRCVPISNHLYFYWYRQILGQKVEFLVSFYNNEISEKSEIFDDQFSVERPDGSNFTLKIRSTKLEDSAMYFCASSEEGLALDEQYFGPGTRLTVT.

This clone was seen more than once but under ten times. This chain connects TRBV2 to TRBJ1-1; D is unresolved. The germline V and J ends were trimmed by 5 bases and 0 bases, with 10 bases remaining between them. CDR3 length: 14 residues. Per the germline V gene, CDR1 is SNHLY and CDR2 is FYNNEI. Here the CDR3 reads CASSWAGVNTEAFF. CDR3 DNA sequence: TGTGCCAGCAGTTGGGCAGGCGTGAACACTGAAGCTTTCTTT.

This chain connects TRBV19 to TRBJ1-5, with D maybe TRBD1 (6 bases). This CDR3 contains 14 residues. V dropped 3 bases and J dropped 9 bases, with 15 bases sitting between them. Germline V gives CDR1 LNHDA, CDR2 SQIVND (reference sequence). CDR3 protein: CASSINGGAGPQHF. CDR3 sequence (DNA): TGTGCCAGTAGTATTAACGGGGGCGCAGGGCCCCAGCATTTT.

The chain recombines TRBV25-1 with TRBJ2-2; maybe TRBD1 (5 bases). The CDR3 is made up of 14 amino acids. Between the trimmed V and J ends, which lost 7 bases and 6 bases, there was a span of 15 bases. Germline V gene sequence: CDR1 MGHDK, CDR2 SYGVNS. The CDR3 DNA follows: TGTGCCAGCAAGGATAACTTAGGGGCCGGGGAGCTGTTTTTT. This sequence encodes CASKDNLGAGELFF. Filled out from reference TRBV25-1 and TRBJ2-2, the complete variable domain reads EADIYQTPRYLVIGTGKKITLECSQTMGHDKMYWYQQDPGMELHLIHYSYGVNSTEKGDLSSESTVSRIRTEHFPLTLESARPSHTSQYLCASKDNLGAGELFFGEGSRLTVL.

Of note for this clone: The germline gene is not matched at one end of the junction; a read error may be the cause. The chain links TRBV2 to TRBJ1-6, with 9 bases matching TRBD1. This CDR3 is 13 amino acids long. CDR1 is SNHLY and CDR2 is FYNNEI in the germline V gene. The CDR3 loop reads CATRTGDKSPLHF. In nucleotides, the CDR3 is TGTGCCACCCGGACAGGGGATAAGTCACCCCTCCACTTT.